What follows describes a single T cell receptor beta chain. Its cognate antigen has yet to be identified. The record has no base qualities; no much larger clone is one base away. TCRbeta CDR3 regions were profiled by bias-controlled multiplex PCR amplification of genomic DNA with the immunoSEQ Assay. Concerning the study's data processing: To quantify the absolute abundance of each unique TCRbeta CDR3 region, the sequences were collapsed and filtered. Two models were used to test differential abundance: a binomial model (Fisher-equivalent) and a beta-binomial model that adds time-dependent variance fitted from healthy donors. Clones with fewer than 5 combined templates were removed, and a clone was called differentially abundant if the clone's Benjamini-Hochberg FDR was below 0.01. The form v = (b*log(k)+a)^2 was used to model beta-binomial variance as a function of total template count across the two samples. This immuneACCESS table, as held by TCRdb, lists in-frame sequences with V and J called but not all clones. Of the missing ones, under half trace to an unresolved V gene in checked studies; the others have no known cause. The V and J calls and the clone size are those of that table, but D and trimming were determined from the DNA. This sample lists roughly 61,000 clones; roughly 89% were detected once. The top ten hold roughly 3.5% of the sample.

These data originate in a study of identifying expanded T cells in peripheral blood (dated by TCRdb to 2018 to 2020). For the wider study: Separate aliquots of the same genomic DNA pool were sequenced to produce technical replicates, and four replicates were compared in pairs.

Beyond this particular receptor, the publication reports: Across all healthy-donor time intervals, the beta-binomial model significantly cut both the number of clones called differentially abundant and the false-positive rate. The authors expected biological variance in healthy repertoires might increase further over much longer intervals such as months to years. The binomial model flagged approximately 1.2 differentially abundant clones between technical replicates but about 16.4 over around 2 weeks and 19 over roughly 4 weeks. Across all healthy donors, variance in clone template counts between approximately two-week samples was found to increase significantly with total template count.

During the collection period, no immune events, such as infections, were documented for the healthy donors. Blood repertoires from healthy donors were used as a training cohort for calibrating time-dependent variance in a beta-binomial model of differential abundance of T-cell clones. The training cohort included around ten healthy donors, of whom 3 were female and 7 were male. Donor ages ranged from roughly 29 to 64 years, with an average of about 44 years. Obtained from a commercial supplier, whole blood was collected from each healthy donor at three time points set around two weeks apart. For immunosequencing, genomic DNA was extracted from unsorted whole blood. There are 15 amino acids in the CDR3, from cysteine to phenylalanine inclusive. Of all the DNA, just the CDR3 is kept, 45 bases in frame from base 1. V and J lose 4 bases and 0 bases, and a span of 11 bases separates them. The CDR1 and CDR2 encoded by the germline V gene are SGHDN and FVKESK.

The chain was built from TRBV14 and TRBJ2-3, with no D gene named confidently. Specimen: blood. This TCR was sampled from a person between 18 and 75 years old in good health. The nucleotide sequence is given as TGTGCCAGCAGCCCTCCTAGAACTAGCACAGATACGCAGTATTTT. This codes for CASSPPRTSTDTQYF.